One sample yielded the 21 T cell receptor beta chains listed below, sequenced in a study of blood T cell repertoires in COVID-19. Repertoires were generated with immunoSEQ multiplex PCR, while TCRdb's copy carries only in-frame clones and drops some. The sample has 200,000 to 300,000 clones; approximately 88% are singletons. The sequenced material came from peripheral blood. The receptors derive from a woman aged 30 to 39 with COVID-19, enrolled during active disease.

The CDR3 sequence: CASSGRTGHNTGELFF. The CDR3 DNA follows: TGTGCCAGCAGTGGTAGGACAGGGCACAACACCGGGGAGCTGTTTTTT. The rearrangement uses TRBV6-1 and TRBJ2-2, with 8 positions matching TRBD1. Germline loops: CDR1 MNHNS, CDR2 SASEGT. The junction had 6 bases not matched to a gene; V was cut back by 4 bases and J by 2 bases. The CDR3 covers 16 residues.

The rearrangement uses TRBV30 and TRBJ1-2, with TRBD1 matching over 8 bases. The CDR3 extends over 12 amino acids. In germline, CDR1 is GTSNPN, CDR2 SVGIG (reference sequence). J lost 6 bases, V lost 3 bases, and 3 bases had no gene match. CDR3 DNA: TGTGCCTGGAGCAGGGGGCTCGATGGCTACACCTTC. It encodes CAWSRGLDGYTF.

The J gene is TRBJ1-5, the V gene TRBV12-3 or TRBV12-4; a weak D match, TRBD1 (5 bases). V dropped 6 bases and J dropped 6 bases, with 12 bases sitting between them. The length of the CDR3 is 13 residues. The CDR3 DNA follows: TGTGCCAGCAGACTGGGGGGAGGTCAGCCCCAGCATTTT. Its translation is CASRLGGGQPQHF.

The V and J genes are TRBV18 and TRBJ1-6, with unresolved D. Germline V lookup: CDR1 KGHSH, CDR2 LQKENI. V was shortened by 3 bases and J by 8 bases, with 14 bases between the two germline ends. The CDR3 totals 15 residues. Here the CDR3 reads CASSPRPDRDSPLHF. Written as DNA, the CDR3 is TGTGCCAGCTCACCTCGGCCAGATCGGGATTCACCCCTCCACTTT.

This chain uses TRBV7-2 with TRBJ1-4; a possible D gene is TRBD1 (6 bases). CDR3 length equals 15 residues. The germline CDR1 and CDR2 sequences are SGHTA and FQGNSA. Trimming removed 1 base at V and 8 bases at J, with 14 bases between. The CDR3 nucleotides are TGTGCCAGCAGCTTAGTATGGGACAACCGCGAAAAACTGTTTTTT. Its protein is CASSLVWDNREKLFF.

This sequence joins TRBV5-6 and TRBJ1-1; D not certain. Between the trimmed V and J ends, which lost 0 bases and 3 bases, there was a span of 18 bases. Per germline, CDR1 SGHDT and CDR2 YYEEEE. This CDR3 spans 17 amino acids. The CDR3 spells CASSLATRWKPDTEAFF. CDR3 DNA: TGTGCCAGCAGCTTGGCGACGAGGTGGAAACCCGACACTGAAGCTTTCTTT.

The gene calls are TRBV7-2 and TRBJ1-1; D is unresolved. V lost 4 bases, J lost 2 bases, and 11 bases lay in between. The CDR3 has 14 amino acids. Germline lookup yields CDR1 SGHTA and CDR2 FQGNSA. The CDR3 DNA sequence: TGTGCCAGCAGCTCGAGGGAGGGAAACACTGAAGCTTTCTTT. This codes for CASSSREGNTEAFF.

This clone was counted a single time. V is TRBV27 and J is TRBJ1-2; D is ambiguous. The V gene's germline CDR1 is MNHEY and CDR2 SMNVEV (reference sequence). Trimming removed 5 bases at V and 3 bases at J, with 13 bases between. The CDR3 is 14 amino acids. Here the CDR3 reads CASSTSGRDYGYTF. The CDR3 DNA sequence: TGTGCCAGCAGTACCTCCGGCCGGGACTATGGCTACACCTTC.

CDR3 sequence (DNA): TGTGCCAGCAGCCAAGCCGGGACTAGCGGGAGGGCCGGGGAGCTGTTTTTT. Translating gives CASSQAGTSGRAGELFF. The rearrangement uses TRBV4-2 and TRBJ2-2; TRBD2 agrees at 16 bases. The CDR3 loop spans 17 amino acids. Trimming took 1 base from V and 6 from J; bases not matched to a gene: 2. CDR1 and CDR2 from the germline V gene are LGHNA and YNFKEQ.

This clone has more than one count but fewer than ten. The CDR3 bases are TGTGCCAGCAGCCCCGTCCTCGGGAGAGACTATGGCTACACCTTC. Protein product: CASSPVLGRDYGYTF. The rearrangement uses TRBV7-8 and TRBJ1-2; D gene ambiguous. Germline V CDR1 and CDR2: SGHVS, FQNEAQ. The CDR3 contains 15 residues. Deletions cut 5 bases from V and 3 bases from J, with 16 bases between.

The chain has TRBV4-3 and TRBJ2-2; TRBD2 aligns across 7 bases. Looked up from germline, CDR1 is LGHNA and CDR2 is YSLEER. The CDR3 is 15 residues long. V shed 4 bases, J shed 6 bases, and the junction held 8 bases outside the gene matches. As DNA, the CDR3 is TGCGCCAGCAGCCCCCAAAGACTAGCCGCCGGGGAGCTGTTTTTT. Protein product: CASSPQRLAAGELFF.

J is TRBJ1-1 and V is TRBV5-1; no clear D gene. CDR1 and CDR2 from the germline V gene are SGHRS and YFSETQ. Trimming took 4 bases from V and 0 from J, leaving 13 bases between them. This CDR3 has 15 residues. The CDR3 here is CASSLSTILNTEAFF. The DNA of the CDR3 is TGCGCCAGCAGCCTTTCCACTATATTGAACACTGAAGCTTTCTTT.

V gene TRBV11-2 combines with J gene TRBJ1-1, with unresolved D. CDR1 and CDR2 from the germline V gene are SGHAT and FQNNGV. The CDR3 loop spans 14 amino acids. V was pared by 4 bases and J by 1 base, with 10 bases between. CDR3 region: CASSSSGRNTEAFF. The CDR3 DNA follows: TGTGCCAGCAGCTCTTCTGGCAGGAACACTGAAGCTTTCTTT. Filled out from reference TRBV11-2 and TRBJ1-1, the complete variable domain reads EAGVAQSPRYKIIEKRQSVAFWCNPISGHATLYWYQQILGQGPKLLIQFQNNGVVDDSQLPKDRFSAERLKGVDSTLKIQPAKLEDSAVYLCASSSSGRNTEAFFGQGTRLTVV.

This clone was detected only a few times. The chain is built from TRBV5-1 and TRBJ2-6, with TRBD1 matching 8 bases. The CDR3 has 19 residues. The trim removed 4 bases at V and 4 bases at J, leaving 16 bases unmatched. Germline V gene sequence: CDR1 SGHRS, CDR2 YFSETQ. CDR3 in DNA: TGCGCCAGCAGCGATTCTCCGGGACAGGTGGCCCCCGGGGCCAACGTCCTGACTTTC. Encoded protein: CASSDSPGQVAPGANVLTF.

J is TRBJ2-5 and V is TRBV5-4; 9 bases are a match to TRBD2. With V trimmed by 6 bases and J by 5 bases, 14 bases remained unmatched. CDR1 and CDR2 (germline): SGHNT, YYREEE (reference sequence). This CDR3 region has 16 residues. CDR3 coding DNA: TGTGCCAGCACCCCGTGGGCTAGCGGGGCCCGGGAGACCCAGTACTTC. This gives the protein CASTPWASGARETQYF.

This chain connects TRBV2 to TRBJ2-1; TRBD2 matches at 7 bases. The germline CDR1 and CDR2 sequences are SNHLY and FYNNEI. V gave up 11 bases and J gave up 10 bases; unmatched junction bases: 14. The CDR3 length is 13 residues. CDR3 nucleotide sequence: TGTGCCCGCCAGCGTCTCCAAGCGGGGGAGCAGTTCTTC. Translating gives CARQRLQAGEQFF.

This chain uses TRBV4-3 with TRBJ2-2, with 11 bases identical to TRBD1. Germline CDR1 reads LGHNA; CDR2 reads YSLEER. J lost 5 bases, V lost 5 bases, and 4 bases had no gene match. The CDR3 loop spans 15 amino acids. CDR3 in amino acids: CASSYGQGATGELFF. CDR3 DNA: TGCGCCAGCAGCTACGGACAGGGGGCAACCGGGGAGCTGTTTTTT.

The rearrangement joins TRBV6-2 or TRBV6-3 to TRBJ2-5; 9 positions match TRBD2. The germline gives CDR1 MNHEY, CDR2 SVGEGT. J gave up 5 bases and V 5 bases, and 6 bases lay outside the gene matches. The CDR3 runs to 14 residues. CDR3 sequence reads: CASSHPRGGETQYF. The CDR3 region has the DNA TGTGCCAGCAGTCACCCGCGGGGGGGTGAGACCCAGTACTTC.

This chain uses TRBV25-1 with TRBJ2-1; 11 nucleotides line up with TRBD2. The CDR3 length is 15 residues. CDR1 is MGHDK, CDR2 SYGVNS, per germline. Trimming took 2 bases from V and 6 from J; bases not matched to a gene: 3. The CDR3 nucleotides read TGTGCCAGCAGTGAAAGGCTAGCGGGAGGCAATGAGCAGTTCTTC. Amino acids: CASSERLAGGNEQFF.

This chain joins TRBV10-3 and TRBJ2-7; 9 nucleotides line up with TRBD1. Germline CDR1 ENHRY, CDR2 SYGVKD. V was pared by 6 bases and J by 2 bases, with 5 bases of the junction left unmatched. The CDR3 runs 14 residues. This chain's CDR3 is CAIRGRDRAYEQYF. DNA of the CDR3: TGTGCCATCAGGGGCCGGGACAGGGCCTACGAGCAGTACTTC.

V and J are TRBV20-1 and TRBJ2-1; D is ambiguous. Per the germline V gene, CDR1 is DFQATT and CDR2 is SNEGSKA (reference sequence). Deletions cut 3 bases from V and 0 bases from J, with 6 bases between. This CDR3 spans 13 amino acids. CDR3 region: CSASSLSYNEQFF. CDR3 DNA sequence: TGCAGTGCTAGTTCCCTCTCCTACAATGAGCAGTTCTTC.